Listed below are T cell receptor beta chains from one sample, sequenced in a study of OX40 agonist ivuxolimab in advanced cancers. The method was immunoSEQ multiplex PCR; TCRdb's version includes in-frame clones alone and lacks a portion of them. This table has 55,000 to 90,000 clones, approximately 80% appearing once. Sequenced here: CD4+ or CD8+ T cells sorted from blood, sampled in a trial of the OX40 agonist ivuxolimab. These receptor sequences come from an adult with an advanced solid tumor such as melanoma, head and neck, liver or kidney cancer. CDR3s include the opening cysteine and the closing phenylalanine or tryptophan. D genes are given only for firm matches. Only some rows state a clone size, as once, few, many or a class for expanded clones.

v_call: TRBV29-1
j_call: TRBJ1-3
clone_size: NA
d_call: NA
cdr3_length: 14
cdr3_nt: TGCAGCGTTGCGGACCCCTTCTCTGGAAACACCATATATTTT
cdr3_aa: CSVADPFSGNTIYF

v_call: TRBV5-1
j_call: TRBJ2-1
clone_size: NA
d_call: NA
cdr3_length: 15
cdr3_nt: TGCGCCAGCAGCTTCGCCGGGACGGGAAACAATGAGCAGTTCTTC
cdr3_aa: CASSFAGTGNNEQFF

v_call: TRBV2
j_call: TRBJ1-6
clone_size: NA
d_call: NA
cdr3_length: 14
cdr3_nt: TGTGCCAGCAGTGAACCAGCCAATAATTCACCCCTCCACTTT
cdr3_aa: CASSEPANNSPLHF

v_call: TRBV28
j_call: TRBJ1-1
clone_size: few
d_call: NA
cdr3_length: 15
cdr3_nt: TGTGCCAGCAGTTTGTCGGCAGGGGAGTTCACTGAAGCTTTCTTT
cdr3_aa: CASSLSAGEFTEAFF

v_call: TRBV7-9
j_call: TRBJ1-6
clone_size: NA
d_call: NA
cdr3_length: 16
cdr3_nt: TGTGCCAGCAGCTTACGGTCTGGGTCATATAATTCACCCCTCCACTTT
cdr3_aa: CASSLRSGSYNSPLHF

v_call: TRBV2
j_call: TRBJ1-5
clone_size: NA
d_call: TRBD1
cdr3_length: 17
cdr3_nt: TGTGCCAGCAGCCTCGGACAGGGCCGGCTGAGCAATCAGCCCCAGCATTTT
cdr3_aa: CASSLGQGRLSNQPQHF

v_call: TRBV10-3
j_call: TRBJ2-7
clone_size: NA
d_call: NA
cdr3_length: 13
cdr3_nt: TGTGCCATCAGGCCACAGAGCTCCTACGAGCAGTACTTC
cdr3_aa: CAIRPQSSYEQYF

v_call: TRBV11-3
j_call: TRBJ2-7
clone_size: NA
d_call: NA
cdr3_length: 14
cdr3_nt: TGTGCCAGCAGTCCATCGGGGATTTCCTACGAGCAGTACTTC
cdr3_aa: CASSPSGISYEQYF

v_call: TRBV28
j_call: TRBJ2-1
clone_size: NA
d_call: NA
cdr3_length: 14
cdr3_nt: TGTGCCAGCAGTTTAATTCCTAGTACCTATGAGCAGTTCTTC
cdr3_aa: CASSLIPSTYEQFF

v_call: TRBV10-1
j_call: TRBJ2-2
clone_size: NA
d_call: TRBD1
cdr3_length: 16
cdr3_nt: TGCGCCAGCACTGGACAGGACCTTCTCCGGAAGGGCGAGCTGTTTTTT
cdr3_aa: CASTGQDLLRKGELFF

v_call: TRBV5-4
j_call: TRBJ1-2
clone_size: NA
d_call: NA
cdr3_length: 14
cdr3_nt: TGTGCCAGCAGCTTGGTTGATGCAGGCTATGGCTACACCTTC
cdr3_aa: CASSLVDAGYGYTF

v_call: TRBV5-1
j_call: TRBJ1-1
clone_size: NA
d_call: NA
cdr3_length: 13
cdr3_nt: TGCGCCAGCAGCCCGGGGGGAAGGACTGAAGCTTTCTTT
cdr3_aa: CASSPGGRTEAFF

v_call: TRBV29-1
j_call: TRBJ1-1
clone_size: NA
d_call: NA
cdr3_length: 12
cdr3_nt: TGCAGCGTCGCATACGGGGGGACTGAAGCTTTCTTT
cdr3_aa: CSVAYGGTEAFF

v_call: TRBV19
j_call: TRBJ2-2
clone_size: once
d_call: NA
cdr3_length: 13
cdr3_nt: TGTGCCACACGATCAGGGTTAACCGGGGAGCTGTTTTTT
cdr3_aa: CATRSGLTGELFF